This TCR beta chain was profiled in a study of PD-L1 blockade in urothelial cancer. About the research overall: Typically, measured as a median, blood samples had 110,000 to 150,000 T cells.

The CDR3 consists of 12 residues. Germline V gene sequence: CDR1 SQVTM, CDR2 ANQGSEA. The V gene end was trimmed by 4 bases and the J gene end by 3 bases; junction bases not matched to a gene: 1. Into every PCR, synthetic TCR analog templates were spiked. Produced via immunoSEQ multiplex PCR; TCRdb's table is partial and in-frame only. Of under 80,000 clones detected, about four fifths appear once; the ten largest clones hold 4.5% to 6%. Time point noted: pretreatment peripheral blood. Every patient provided from 1 to 8 samples, collected pretreatment and on-treatment. The specimen was PBMCs, collected around atezolizumab (anti-PD-L1) treatment. V gene TRBV29-1 combines with J gene TRBJ2-7; 9 bases agree with TRBD1. The receptor was derived from a man aged 70-80 years with urothelial cancer. The CDR3 loop is CSVGTGVYEQYF. The CDR3 DNA follows: TGCAGCGTTGGGACAGGGGTCTACGAGCAGTACTTC.